The rows below give T cell receptor beta chains drawn from one sample of a study of cytomegalovirus exposure and HLA in healthy donors. Profiling relied on immunoSEQ multiplex PCR, and the TCRdb table lists in-frame clones only, not all of them. The sample contains roughly 130,000 clones, about 76% of which appear only once. Sequencing input: PBMCs. The receptors were gathered from a female donor in good health and CMV-seronegative. CDR3s include the opening cysteine and the closing phenylalanine or tryptophan. A D gene is named only where the DNA matches it firmly. Expanded clones are given a class, and other clones once, few, many or no size at all.

CDR3 | DNA | D | J | V | size
CASSFRGGNEKLFF | TGTGCCAGCAGTTTTCGTGGGGGGAATGAAAAACTGTTTTTT | NA | TRBJ1-4 | TRBV6-5 | NA
CAIRDSYSNQPQHF | TGTGCCATCAGGGACAGTTATAGCAATCAGCCCCAGCATTTT | NA | TRBJ1-5 | TRBV10-3 | NA
CSAPLQETQYF | TGCAGTGCCCCTCTCCAAGAGACCCAGTACTTC | NA | TRBJ2-5 | TRBV20-1 | few
CASSQFAGAGELFF | TGTGCCAGTAGTCAATTTGCGGGGGCCGGGGAGCTGTTTTTT | TRBD2 | TRBJ2-2 | TRBV19 | NA
CASSPGDYGNEQFF | TGCGCCAGCAGCCCCGGGGACTACGGCAATGAGCAGTTCTTC | TRBD2 | TRBJ2-1 | TRBV5-1 | NA
CASSLSGAYEQYF | TGTGCCAGCAGTTTATCAGGGGCCTACGAGCAGTACTTC | NA | TRBJ2-7 | TRBV27 | NA
CASRQEEGNQPQHF | TGTGCCAGCAGACAGGAAGAGGGCAATCAGCCCCAGCATTTT | NA | TRBJ1-5 | TRBV2 | NA
CASRRGFSYEQYF | TGTGCCAGCAGAAGGGGTTTTTCCTACGAGCAGTACTTC | NA | TRBJ2-7 | TRBV27 | NA
CASHGDRASLSGNTIYF | TGTGCCAGCCACGGGGACAGGGCCTCACTCTCTGGAAACACCATATATTTT | TRBD1 | TRBJ1-3 | TRBV10-3 | NA
CASSVDEDTGIDEQYF | TGTGCCAGCAGCGTAGACGAGGACACAGGGATCGACGAGCAGTACTTC | NA | TRBJ2-7 | TRBV9 | NA
CASSRFGGERGYTF | TGTGCCAGCAGCAGATTCGGGGGAGAGCGTGGCTACACCTTC | NA | TRBJ1-2 | TRBV11-2 | NA
CSVESPDRGSEQYF | TGCAGCGTTGAAAGTCCGGATCGGGGGAGCGAGCAGTACTTC | NA | TRBJ2-7 | TRBV29-1 | NA
CAWSDPRGFRNTEAFF | TGTGCCTGGAGTGACCCCAGGGGATTCAGGAACACTGAAGCTTTCTTT | NA | TRBJ1-1 | TRBV30 | NA
CASKGSPSAEQYF | TGTGCCAGCAAGGGGTCCCCTAGCGCCGAGCAGTACTTC | NA | TRBJ2-7 | TRBV2 | NA
CASSALTTGWLNTEAFF | TGTGCCAGCAGCGCCTTGACGACAGGGTGGTTGAACACTGAAGCTTTCTTT | TRBD1 | TRBJ1-1 | TRBV9 | NA
CAISWTRRGYTF | TGTGCCATCTCTTGGACTCGTCGGGGCTACACCTTC | NA | TRBJ1-2 | TRBV10-3 | NA
CASTPRDRGEAFF | TGTGCCAGCACTCCCCGGGACAGGGGTGAAGCTTTCTTT | TRBD1 | TRBJ1-1 | TRBV11-2 | NA
CASSRGGVDTQYF | TGTGCCAGCAGCCGAGGGGGAGTAGATACGCAGTATTTT | NA | TRBJ2-3 | TRBV7-9 | NA
CASSPMGGRTPWEQYF | TGTGCCAGCAGCCCCATGGGCGGGAGGACCCCCTGGGAGCAGTATTTT | TRBD2 | TRBJ2-3 | TRBV7-9 | NA
CAWRIRGADTQYF | TGTGCCTGGAGGATACGGGGGGCAGATACGCAGTATTTT | TRBD2 | TRBJ2-3 | TRBV30 | NA
CASSSGGHSGYTF | TGCGCCAGCAGCTCGGGTGGACACTCCGGCTACACCTTC | NA | TRBJ1-2 | TRBV5-1 | NA
CAWSLAGLPGANVLTF | TGTGCCTGGAGTCTTGCGGGGCTTCCTGGGGCCAACGTCCTGACTTTC | NA | TRBJ2-6 | TRBV30 | once
CASSEVSDSEAFF | TGTGCCAGCAGTGAAGTTTCCGACAGTGAAGCTTTCTTT | NA | TRBJ1-1 | TRBV25-1 | few
CASSIRQGLNTEAFF | TGTGCCAGCAGCATCCGACAGGGGCTGAACACTGAAGCTTTCTTT | TRBD1 | TRBJ1-1 | TRBV7-9 | NA
CASSLASEGTQYF | TGTGCCAGCAGCTTAGCTAGCGAAGGTACGCAGTATTTT | NA | TRBJ2-3 | TRBV7-2 | NA
CASSQERPHDGYTF | TGCGCCAGCAGCCAAGAGAGGCCCCACGATGGCTACACCTTC | NA | TRBJ1-2 | TRBV4-3 | NA
CASSRPGQGPSPLHF | TGTGCCAGCAGCCGCCCGGGACAGGGGCCGTCACCCCTCCACTTT | TRBD1 | TRBJ1-6 | TRBV7-9 | NA
CASSLSGASTDTQYF | TGCGCCAGCAGCCTTAGCGGGGCAAGCACAGATACGCAGTATTTT | TRBD2 | TRBJ2-3 | TRBV4-3 | NA
CASSLNGQAQETQYF | TGTGCCAGCAGCTTGAACGGACAGGCCCAAGAGACCCAGTACTTC | TRBD1 | TRBJ2-5 | TRBV7-2 | once
CASSPLPAAGLVNSPLHF | TGCGCCAGCAGCCCTCTACCCGCTGCAGGGCTGGTTAATTCACCCCTCCACTTT | NA | TRBJ1-6 | TRBV4-3 | NA
CASGRLEKLKREGTDTQYF | TGTGCCTCGGGCCGCTTGGAAAAGCTTAAGCGGGAGGGCACGGATACGCAGTATTTT | TRBD2 | TRBJ2-3 | TRBV30 | NA
CASSQESAPGIGNTIYF | TGCGCCAGCAGCCAAGAAAGTGCCCCGGGAATTGGAAACACCATATATTTT | NA | TRBJ1-3 | TRBV4-3 | NA
CASSLGGTVGTQYF | TGTGCCAGCAGCTTAGGTGGGACAGTAGGGACCCAGTACTTC | TRBD1 | TRBJ2-5 | TRBV7-2 | NA
CASSLINSNYGYTF | TGTGCCAGCAGTTTAATCAACTCTAACTATGGCTACACCTTC | NA | TRBJ1-2 | TRBV27 | NA
CASSGREMNTEAFF | TGTGCCAGCAGCGGCAGGGAAATGAACACTGAAGCTTTCTTT | NA | TRBJ1-1 | TRBV7-6 | NA
CASSSYRGQEVYEQYF | TGTGCCAGCAGCTCCTACAGGGGGCAAGAGGTCTACGAGCAGTACTTC | TRBD1 | TRBJ2-7 | TRBV7-9 | few
CASVEDRGVQTFTDTQYF | TGTGCCAGCGTTGAGGACAGGGGGGTACAAACTTTCACAGATACGCAGTATTTT | TRBD1 | TRBJ2-3 | TRBV7-9 | NA
CASSSGTSVLDEKLFF | TGTGCCAGCTCTTCAGGCACATCTGTACTCGATGAAAAACTGTTTTTT | NA | TRBJ1-4 | TRBV18 | NA